Listed here are 7 T cell receptor beta chains from one sample, sequenced in a study of blood T cells in healthy people across ages. It was with a sample-barcoded 5' primer and a J-beta primer mix that a second PCR of about 6 to 12 cycles was run. One entry per CDR3 protein results from TCRdb running MiXCR on the 5' RACE reads. The table lists fewer than 900,000 distinct CDR3 sequences, roughly 34% of them singletons. Sequenced material: blood. These receptors were collected from a man younger than 35 in good health.

The chain couples TRBV7-2 to TRBJ1-1; TRBD1 might be the D (5 bases). CDR3 length: 16 amino acids. V lost 2 bases and J lost 1, with 14 bases in between. Germline V gene lookup returns CDR1 SGHTA and CDR2 FQGNSA. The CDR3 spells CASSLFMGQSNTEAFF. The CDR3 DNA is TGTGCCAGCAGCTTATTTATGGGGCAGTCGAACACTGAAGCTTTCTTT.

The rearrangement uses TRBV3-1 and TRBJ2-1; 14 positions match TRBD2. Germline values: CDR1 LGHDT, CDR2 YNNKEL (reference sequence). The CDR3 extends over 18 amino acids. Trimming cost V 1 base and J 8 bases; bases outside gene matches: 10. CDR3 in amino acids: CASSQGPIPGLAGDEQFF. The CDR3 DNA follows: TGTGCCAGCAGCCAAGGTCCCATACCGGGACTAGCGGGAGATGAGCAGTTCTTC.

This clonotype was counted between two and nine times. The rearrangement uses TRBV18 and TRBJ2-5; 10 nucleotides line up with TRBD1. This CDR3 has 17 residues. The trim removed 3 bases at V and 2 bases at J, leaving 9 bases unmatched. Germline assignment: CDR1 KGHSH and CDR2 LQKENI. The CDR3 DNA is TGTGCCAGCTCACCTGGGACAGGGGAAGGTCCACAAGAGACCCAGTACTTC. Protein sequence: CASSPGTGEGPQETQYF.

The J gene is TRBJ1-2, the V gene TRBV7-3; D not certain. In germline, CDR1 is SGHTA, CDR2 FQGTGA. V was cut by 6 bases and J by 8 bases, with 16 bases left in between. The CDR3 contains 13 residues. CDR3 loop: CASRPVDLDGYTF. The CDR3 DNA reads TGTGCCAGCAGGCCTGTGGACCTAGACGGCTACACCTTC.

This clonotype came up once. V gene TRBV15 combines with J gene TRBJ1-6, with D hard to call. CDR3 size: 14 residues. CDR1 is LNHNV and CDR2 is YYDKDF in the germline V gene (reference sequence). Deletions cut 0 bases from V and 11 bases from J, with 11 bases between. The DNA of the CDR3 is TGTGCCACCAGCAGAGAGGGGTCTACGACACCCCTCCACTTT. Amino acids: CATSREGSTTPLHF.

This clonotype was seen a handful of times. The CDR3 loop reads CASSLIAFEQFF. CDR3 nucleotide sequence: TGTGCCAGCAGCTTAATAGCGTTCGAGCAGTTCTTC. The chain links TRBV7-9 to TRBJ2-1, with D tentatively TRBD2 (5 bases). The CDR3 contains 12 residues. Trimming cost V 2 bases and J 10 bases, with 9 bases left between them. The germline V gene has CDR1 SEHNR and CDR2 FQNEAQ (reference sequence).

The V and J genes are TRBV5-1 and TRBJ2-5, with 7 bases matching TRBD2. The length of the CDR3 is 12 residues. The ends lost 6 bases at V and 11 bases at J; junction bases unmatched: 10. Germline V lookup: CDR1 SGHRS, CDR2 YFSETQ. CDR3 residues: CASISAGSEQYF. CDR3 nucleotide sequence: TGCGCCAGCATCTCAGCGGGAAGTGAGCAGTACTTC. Full variable domain (remainder filled in from reference TRBV5-1 and TRBJ2-5): KAGVTQTPRYLIKTRGQQVTLSCSPISGHRSVSWYQQTPGQGLQFLFEYFSETQRNKGNFPGRFSGRQFSNSRSEMNVSTLELGDSALYLCASISAGSEQYFGPGTRLLVL.